The 6 T cell receptor beta chains in this list originate from one sample, sequenced in a study of OX40 agonist ivuxolimab in advanced cancers. Sequencing was performed with immunoSEQ multiplex PCR; in TCRdb, only in-frame clones are kept and a portion is missing. Altogether some 62,000 clones are present, approximately 90% being singletons, with the ten largest covering 12%. The sample consisted of CD4+ or CD8+ T cells sorted from blood, taken in a trial of the OX40 agonist ivuxolimab. All receptors derive from an adult with an advanced solid tumor such as melanoma, head and neck, liver or kidney cancer.

The gene calls are TRBV4-1 and TRBJ2-7; 8 positions match TRBD1. Germline lookup yields CDR1 MGHRA and CDR2 YSYEKL. V was pared by 4 bases and J by 2 bases, with 10 bases of the junction left unmatched. The CDR3 consists of 16 residues. CDR3 sequence (DNA): TGCGCCAGCAGCCCCCAAGGACAGGGTGCTCCCTACGAGCAGTACTTC. Its translation is CASSPQGQGAPYEQYF.

The V and J genes are TRBV10-1 and TRBJ2-1; 10 bases align to TRBD2. The ends lost 3 bases at V and 13 bases at J; junction bases unmatched: 12. Germline CDR1 and CDR2: WNHNN and SYGVQD (reference sequence). CDR3 length equals 15 residues. As DNA, the CDR3 is TGCGCCAGCAGTGATAACTTTCTAGCGGGAGAGGAACAGTTCTTC. Residues: CASSDNFLAGEEQFF.

This CDR3 is CASSLKEGLNTEAFF. In nucleotides, the CDR3 is TGTGCCAGCAGCTTAAAAGAGGGGCTGAACACTGAAGCTTTCTTT. The V gene is TRBV7-3, the J gene TRBJ1-1; tentative D call: TRBD1 (5 bases). CDR1 and CDR2 (germline): SGHTA, FQGTGA. The V end lost 1 base, the J end lost 0 bases, and 9 bases lay between the germline ends. This CDR3 comprises 15 residues.

The chain employs TRBV28 and TRBJ1-2; no firm D call. CDR1 and CDR2 from the germline V gene are MDHEN and SYDVKM. Trimming pared 5 bases from V and 1 base from J, leaving 5 bases between. The CDR3 spans 12 residues. CDR3 coding DNA: TGTGCCAGCAGTAGAAGTAACTATGGCTACACCTTC. Translation: CASSRSNYGYTF.

The chain recombines TRBV10-3 with TRBJ1-1, with a tentative D call TRBD1 (5 bases). Germline CDR1 and CDR2: ENHRY and SYGVKD. The CDR3 spans 13 residues. The V and J ends lost 6 bases and 0 bases respectively, with 8 bases between them. CDR3 sequence reads: CAISGALNTEAFF. DNA of the CDR3: TGTGCCATCAGCGGGGCCTTGAACACTGAAGCTTTCTTT.

This clone was seen a single time. V usage is TRBV7-6 and J usage is TRBJ2-2, with 7 bases fitting TRBD1. CDR1 and CDR2 from the germline V gene are SGHVS and FNYEAQ. The CDR3 has 16 amino acids. The V gene end was trimmed by 1 base and the J gene end by 3 bases; junction bases not matched to a gene: 5. In DNA form, the CDR3 reads TGTGCCAGCAGCTTAGATGGAGACAGGGACACCGGGGAGCTGTTTTTT. Its protein is CASSLDGDRDTGELFF.